A selection of T cell receptor beta chains follows, all from one sample in a study of blood T cell repertoires in COVID-19. Sequencing used immunoSEQ multiplex PCR; TCRdb keeps in-frame clones, though not all of them. Altogether about 120,000 clones are present, around nine tenths being singletons, with the ten largest covering less than 2.5%. Sequenced input: peripheral blood. The source of these receptors is a woman aged 50 to 60 with acute or convalescent COVID-19. Each CDR3 is given with its conserved first and last residue. Each record gives: J gene, clone size, CDR3 length, V gene, D gene, CDR3 DNA, CDR3 protein. D genes are given only for firm matches. Clone size appears in some rows only: once, few, many, or a class for an expanded clone.

j_call: TRBJ2-3
clone_size: once
cdr3_length: 16
v_call: TRBV7-3
d_call: .
cdr3_nt: TGTGCCAGCAGCTTAGGCCTAGCGCAGTACACAGATACGCAGTATTTT
cdr3_aa: CASSLGLAQYTDTQYF

j_call: TRBJ2-2
clone_size: .
cdr3_length: 14
v_call: TRBV5-1
d_call: TRBD1
cdr3_nt: TGCGCCAGCAGCTACGACAGGGCCACCGGGGAGCTGTTTTTT
cdr3_aa: CASSYDRATGELFF

j_call: TRBJ1-2
clone_size: .
cdr3_length: 15
v_call: TRBV6-6
d_call: TRBD1
cdr3_nt: TGTGCCAGCAGCCCGTTCGGACAGGGGGCGAAGGGCTACACCTTC
cdr3_aa: CASSPFGQGAKGYTF

j_call: TRBJ2-4
clone_size: .
cdr3_length: 15
v_call: TRBV19
d_call: TRBD2
cdr3_nt: TGTGCCAGTAGTATCGGGGGGAGAGCCAAAAACATTCAGTACTTC
cdr3_aa: CASSIGGRAKNIQYF

j_call: TRBJ2-5
clone_size: .
cdr3_length: 13
v_call: TRBV5-1
d_call: TRBD2
cdr3_nt: TGCGCCAGCCATAGCGGGGGCAAAGAGACCCAGTACTTC
cdr3_aa: CASHSGGKETQYF

j_call: TRBJ2-5
clone_size: .
cdr3_length: 15
v_call: TRBV7-8
d_call: .
cdr3_nt: TGTGCCAGCAGCTTAGGAAACCCGAGGGCAGAGACCCAGTACTTC
cdr3_aa: CASSLGNPRAETQYF

j_call: TRBJ2-3
clone_size: .
cdr3_length: 17
v_call: TRBV13
d_call: TRBD2
cdr3_nt: TGTGCCAGCAGCGCAGGACTAGCGGGGGGGTCCACAGATACGCAGTATTTT
cdr3_aa: CASSAGLAGGSTDTQYF

j_call: TRBJ1-2
clone_size: .
cdr3_length: 14
v_call: TRBV6-2/TRBV6-3
d_call: .
cdr3_nt: TGTGCCAGCAGCTCCCGAGGGACAAACTATGGCTACACCTTC
cdr3_aa: CASSSRGTNYGYTF

j_call: TRBJ1-1
clone_size: .
cdr3_length: 13
v_call: TRBV6-6
d_call: .
cdr3_nt: TGTGCCAGCAGTTACTCGGGGGAGGCCGAAGCTTTCTTT
cdr3_aa: CASSYSGEAEAFF

j_call: TRBJ2-7
clone_size: .
cdr3_length: 11
v_call: TRBV11-3
d_call: .
cdr3_nt: TGTGCCAGCAGCTTCCGAGGGGAGCAGTACTTC
cdr3_aa: CASSFRGEQYF

j_call: TRBJ1-2
clone_size: .
cdr3_length: 13
v_call: TRBV19
d_call: TRBD1
cdr3_nt: TGTGCCAGTAGCCAACGACAGGGGGCTGGCTACACCTTC
cdr3_aa: CASSQRQGAGYTF

j_call: TRBJ2-7
clone_size: .
cdr3_length: 15
v_call: TRBV5-1
d_call: .
cdr3_nt: TGCGCCAGCAGCTACGACAGCTCACGAGTCAACGAGCAGTACTTC
cdr3_aa: CASSYDSSRVNEQYF

j_call: TRBJ2-2
clone_size: .
cdr3_length: 15
v_call: TRBV6-5
d_call: .
cdr3_nt: TGTGCCAGCAGCCACCCACAGGGTATAACCGGGGAGCTGTTTTTT
cdr3_aa: CASSHPQGITGELFF

j_call: TRBJ1-1
clone_size: .
cdr3_length: 14
v_call: TRBV7-7
d_call: .
cdr3_nt: TGTGCCAGCAGCTTAGGCCCAGAAAGCACTGAAGCTTTCTTT
cdr3_aa: CASSLGPESTEAFF

j_call: TRBJ2-7
clone_size: .
cdr3_length: 17
v_call: TRBV24-1
d_call: TRBD1
cdr3_nt: TGTGCCACCAACCCCAGCGTTACAGGGGGCCAGACGTACGAGCAGTACTTC
cdr3_aa: CATNPSVTGGQTYEQYF

j_call: TRBJ1-4
clone_size: .
cdr3_length: 16
v_call: TRBV6-5
d_call: .
cdr3_nt: TGTGCCAGCAGTTTTACGTCTGAGGGTCGGAATGAAAAACTGTTTTTT
cdr3_aa: CASSFTSEGRNEKLFF

j_call: TRBJ2-1
clone_size: .
cdr3_length: 15
v_call: TRBV20-1
d_call: .
cdr3_nt: TGCAGTGCGAGTAGGCCTTCCTTCGGGAACTATGAGCAGTTCTTC
cdr3_aa: CSASRPSFGNYEQFF

j_call: TRBJ1-5
clone_size: .
cdr3_length: 18
v_call: TRBV4-1
d_call: .
cdr3_nt: TGCGCCAGCAGCCAAGGATCAGGGGTAGGGTATAGCAATCAGCCCCAGCATTTT
cdr3_aa: CASSQGSGVGYSNQPQHF

j_call: TRBJ2-4
clone_size: .
cdr3_length: 15
v_call: TRBV6-1
d_call: .
cdr3_nt: TGTGCCAGCAGTGAACAGGGCGCTGAAAAAAACATTCAGTACTTC
cdr3_aa: CASSEQGAEKNIQYF

j_call: TRBJ1-1
clone_size: .
cdr3_length: 13
v_call: TRBV12-5
d_call: .
cdr3_nt: TGTGCTAGTGGTTTGGTATCAGGCGCTGAAGCTTTCTTT
cdr3_aa: CASGLVSGAEAFF

j_call: TRBJ2-1
clone_size: few
cdr3_length: 14
v_call: TRBV9
d_call: .
cdr3_nt: TGTGCCAGCAGCGCGAGGGCGGGGAACAATGAGCAGTTCTTC
cdr3_aa: CASSARAGNNEQFF

j_call: TRBJ1-2
clone_size: .
cdr3_length: 14
v_call: TRBV19
d_call: .
cdr3_nt: TGTGCCAGTAGTTTCTCCGGGACTCAAGGGGGCTACACCTTC
cdr3_aa: CASSFSGTQGGYTF

j_call: TRBJ1-2
clone_size: .
cdr3_length: 12
v_call: TRBV6-5
d_call: TRBD1
cdr3_nt: TGTGCCAGCAGAGGACGGGGACAGGGCTACACCTTC
cdr3_aa: CASRGRGQGYTF

j_call: TRBJ2-1
clone_size: .
cdr3_length: 20
v_call: TRBV11-3
d_call: TRBD1
cdr3_nt: TGTGCCAGCAGCTTAGACCGAATATTCTACAGGGGGCGGGCCTACAATGAGCAGTTCTTC
cdr3_aa: CASSLDRIFYRGRAYNEQFF

j_call: TRBJ2-7
clone_size: once
cdr3_length: 15
v_call: TRBV24-1
d_call: .
cdr3_nt: TGTGCCACCAGTGTGTGTCAGGGTTACGGGTACGAGCAGTACTTC
cdr3_aa: CATSVCQGYGYEQYF

j_call: TRBJ1-2
clone_size: .
cdr3_length: 16
v_call: TRBV5-1
d_call: .
cdr3_nt: TGCGCCAGCAGCTTGGTTGAGGGAATAGAACTGAATGGCTACACCTTC
cdr3_aa: CASSLVEGIELNGYTF

j_call: TRBJ1-1
clone_size: many
cdr3_length: 15
v_call: TRBV7-9
d_call: .
cdr3_nt: TGTGCCAGCAGCTTAATAGGAACCAGGGCCACTGAAGCTTTCTTT
cdr3_aa: CASSLIGTRATEAFF

j_call: TRBJ1-4
clone_size: .
cdr3_length: 13
v_call: TRBV27
d_call: .
cdr3_nt: TGTGCCAGCAGTATGCAGGGGACTGAAAAACTGTTTTTT
cdr3_aa: CASSMQGTEKLFF

j_call: TRBJ1-2
clone_size: .
cdr3_length: 18
v_call: TRBV4-3
d_call: TRBD1
cdr3_nt: TGCGCCAGCAGCCATACACCAGCGGGGGACAGGGGGAACTATGGCTACACCTTC
cdr3_aa: CASSHTPAGDRGNYGYTF

j_call: TRBJ1-4
clone_size: .
cdr3_length: 15
v_call: TRBV5-1
d_call: TRBD1
cdr3_nt: TGCGCCAGCAGCTTAACGGGACAGGGAACCGAAAAACTGTTTTTT
cdr3_aa: CASSLTGQGTEKLFF

j_call: TRBJ2-6
clone_size: .
cdr3_length: 17
v_call: TRBV5-1
d_call: .
cdr3_nt: TGCGCCAGCAGCTTGGAAGTAGTCAGCGATGGGGCCAACGTCCTGACTTTC
cdr3_aa: CASSLEVVSDGANVLTF

j_call: TRBJ1-5
clone_size: .
cdr3_length: 14
v_call: TRBV10-3
d_call: .
cdr3_nt: TGTGCCATCTCGGACATAACTAGCAATCAGCCCCAGCATTTT
cdr3_aa: CAISDITSNQPQHF

j_call: TRBJ1-2
clone_size: .
cdr3_length: 14
v_call: TRBV27
d_call: .
cdr3_nt: TGTGCCAGCGCCCGGCCGACTCTAGGGGTTGGCTACACCTTC
cdr3_aa: CASARPTLGVGYTF

j_call: TRBJ1-6
clone_size: .
cdr3_length: 14
v_call: TRBV27
d_call: .
cdr3_nt: TGTGCCAGCAGCCGCAGGGAGGAGAGATCACCCCTCCACTTT
cdr3_aa: CASSRREERSPLHF

j_call: TRBJ2-5
clone_size: .
cdr3_length: 11
v_call: TRBV6-2/TRBV6-3
d_call: .
cdr3_nt: TGTGCCAGCAGCTGGGAGCAGACCCAGTACTTC
cdr3_aa: CASSWEQTQYF

j_call: TRBJ2-1
clone_size: .
cdr3_length: 15
v_call: TRBV19
d_call: TRBD1
cdr3_nt: TGTGCCAGTAGTATATCAGGGACAGGGGGCAATGAGCAGTTCTTC
cdr3_aa: CASSISGTGGNEQFF

j_call: TRBJ1-2
clone_size: .
cdr3_length: 13
v_call: TRBV19
d_call: TRBD1
cdr3_nt: TGTGCCAGTAGTCCAACAGGGGGGACAGGCTACACCTTC
cdr3_aa: CASSPTGGTGYTF

j_call: TRBJ1-5
clone_size: .
cdr3_length: 14
v_call: TRBV5-6
d_call: .
cdr3_nt: TGTGCCAGCAGCTTGGGAGTTAGCAATCAGCCCCAGCATTTT
cdr3_aa: CASSLGVSNQPQHF

j_call: TRBJ2-2
clone_size: .
cdr3_length: 17
v_call: TRBV9
d_call: TRBD1
cdr3_nt: TGTGCCAGCAGCGTGCGGACAGGGGGTGTTATGACCGGGGAGCTGTTTTTT
cdr3_aa: CASSVRTGGVMTGELFF

j_call: TRBJ2-3
clone_size: .
cdr3_length: 17
v_call: TRBV5-1
d_call: TRBD2
cdr3_nt: TGCGCCAGCAGCTTCCCGGGACTAGCGGGAGGCACAGATACGCAGTATTTT
cdr3_aa: CASSFPGLAGGTDTQYF

j_call: TRBJ1-1
clone_size: .
cdr3_length: 12
v_call: TRBV6-6
d_call: .
cdr3_nt: TGTGCCAGCAGTTACTCGGGAGTTGAAGCTTTCTTT
cdr3_aa: CASSYSGVEAFF

j_call: TRBJ1-1
clone_size: .
cdr3_length: 15
v_call: TRBV9
d_call: .
cdr3_nt: TGTGCCAGCAGCCCAGCTAGTTGGCAGAACACTGAAGCTTTCTTT
cdr3_aa: CASSPASWQNTEAFF

j_call: TRBJ1-2
clone_size: .
cdr3_length: 14
v_call: TRBV29-1
d_call: .
cdr3_nt: TGCAGCACAGAAGGCCAATCCGGGGACTATGGCTACACCTTC
cdr3_aa: CSTEGQSGDYGYTF

j_call: TRBJ1-2
clone_size: .
cdr3_length: 14
v_call: TRBV5-6
d_call: .
cdr3_nt: TGTGCCAGCAGCACCACTTTTGGCGGGGATGGCTACACCTTC
cdr3_aa: CASSTTFGGDGYTF